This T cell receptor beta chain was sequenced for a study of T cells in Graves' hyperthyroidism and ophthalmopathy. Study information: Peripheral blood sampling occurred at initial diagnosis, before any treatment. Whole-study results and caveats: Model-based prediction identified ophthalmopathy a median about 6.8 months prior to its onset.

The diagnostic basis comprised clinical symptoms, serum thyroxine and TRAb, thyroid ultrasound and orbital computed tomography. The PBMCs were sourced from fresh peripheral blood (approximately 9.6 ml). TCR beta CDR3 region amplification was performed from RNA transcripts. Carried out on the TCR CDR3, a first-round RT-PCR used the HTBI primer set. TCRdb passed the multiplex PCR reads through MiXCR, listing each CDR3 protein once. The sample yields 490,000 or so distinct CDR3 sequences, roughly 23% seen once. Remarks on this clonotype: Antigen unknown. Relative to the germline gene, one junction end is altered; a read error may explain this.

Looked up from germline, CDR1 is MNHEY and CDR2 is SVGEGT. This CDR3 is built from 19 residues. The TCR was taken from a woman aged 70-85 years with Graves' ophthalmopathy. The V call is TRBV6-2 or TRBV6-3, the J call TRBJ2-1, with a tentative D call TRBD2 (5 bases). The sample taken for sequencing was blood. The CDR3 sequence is CASSYRTGGLFSSYNEQSF. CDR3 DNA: TGTGCCAGCAGTTACAGGACTGGCGGTCTCTTTAGCTCCTACAATGAGCAGTCCTTC.